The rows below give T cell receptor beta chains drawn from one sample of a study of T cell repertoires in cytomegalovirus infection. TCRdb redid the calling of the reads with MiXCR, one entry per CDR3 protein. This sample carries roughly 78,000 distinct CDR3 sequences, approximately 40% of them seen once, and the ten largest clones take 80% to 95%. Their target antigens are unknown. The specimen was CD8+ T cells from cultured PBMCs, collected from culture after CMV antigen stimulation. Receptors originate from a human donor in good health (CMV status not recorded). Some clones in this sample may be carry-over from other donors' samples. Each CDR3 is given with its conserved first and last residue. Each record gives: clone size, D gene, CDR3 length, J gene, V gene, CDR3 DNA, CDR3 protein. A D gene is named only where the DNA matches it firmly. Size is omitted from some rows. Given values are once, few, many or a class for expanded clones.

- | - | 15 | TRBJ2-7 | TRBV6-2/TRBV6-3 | TGTGCCAGCAGTTTCCTGGACAGAGTAACCTACGAGCAGTACTTC | CASSFLDRVTYEQYF
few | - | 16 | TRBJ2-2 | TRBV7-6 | TGTGCCAGCAGCTTAGGAGGGACTTTTTACACCGGGGAGCTGTTTTTT | CASSLGGTFYTGELFF
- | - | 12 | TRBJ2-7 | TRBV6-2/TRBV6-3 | TGTGCCAGCAGTTACTCCCAGGGCGAGCAGTACTTC | CASSYSQGEQYF
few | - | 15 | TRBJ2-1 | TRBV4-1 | TGCGCCAGCAGCGAACGACGAAGCTCCTACAATGAGCAGTTCTTC | CASSERRSSYNEQFF
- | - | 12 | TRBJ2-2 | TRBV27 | TGTGCCAGCAGAGATAACACCGGGGAGCTGTTTTTT | CASRDNTGELFF
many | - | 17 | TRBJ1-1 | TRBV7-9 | TGTGCCAGCAGCTTGCCCAAAATCACGTCGTGGAACACTGAAGCTTTCTTT | CASSLPKITSWNTEAFF
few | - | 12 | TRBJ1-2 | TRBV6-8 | TGTGCCAGCAGTTACTTCGCGGATGGCTACACCTTC | CASSYFADGYTF
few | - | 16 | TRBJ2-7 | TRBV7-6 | TGTGCCAGCAGCTCTGGAGCTGGGATTTCCTCCTACGAGCAGTACTTC | CASSSGAGISSYEQYF
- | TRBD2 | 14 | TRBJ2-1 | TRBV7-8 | TGTGCCAGCAGCTCGACTAGCGGGGGGAATGAGCAGTTCTTC | CASSSTSGGNEQFF
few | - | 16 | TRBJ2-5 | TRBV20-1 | TGCAGTGCTAGAGATAGGGAGGGGGATCAGCAAGAGACCCAGTACTTC | CSARDREGDQQETQYF
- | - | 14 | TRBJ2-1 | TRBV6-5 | TGTGCCAGCAGTTATCTGAGCCTAGCAGGCGAGCAGTTCTTC | CASSYLSLAGEQFF
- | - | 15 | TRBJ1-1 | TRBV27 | TGTGCCAGCAGTTTATCTTGGGGGGGAGACACTGAAGCTTTCTTT | CASSLSWGGDTEAFF
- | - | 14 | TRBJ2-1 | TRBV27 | TGTGCCAGCACCAGTTGGGGCAGAGACAATGAGCAGTTCTTC | CASTSWGRDNEQFF
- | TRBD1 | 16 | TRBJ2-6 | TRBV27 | TGCGACCTCTGGACAGGGGATAACTCTGGGGCCAACGTCCTGACTTTC | CDLWTGDNSGANVLTF